What follows are 18 T cell receptor beta chains derived from one specimen sequenced in a study of CD4+ T cells in melanoma. Sequencing used immunoSEQ multiplex PCR; TCRdb keeps in-frame clones, though not all of them. This table holds about 120,000 clones, around 92% found once. Material for sequencing was peripheral blood. The receptors were gathered from a human donor with melanoma.

The genes are TRBV18 and TRBJ2-3, with a possible D match to TRBD1 (6 bases). The germline gives CDR1 KGHSH, CDR2 LQKENI. The V gene lost 3 bases and the J gene lost 5 bases, with 24 bases spanning the gap. This CDR3 has 18 amino acids. For the CDR3, the DNA is TGTGCCAGCTCACCCTTCTCACCAGGGACACTACTAGGAGATACGCAGTATTTT. Residues: CASSPFSPGTLLGDTQYF.

This clone was counted a single time. The CDR3 DNA reads as TGCGCCAGCAGCCTCGAGAGAGGCACAGATACGCAGTATTTT. This encodes CASSLERGTDTQYF. The chain uses TRBV5-1 and TRBJ2-3; no definite D call. Germline V gene sequence: CDR1 SGHRS, CDR2 YFSETQ. V lost 4 bases, J lost 1 base, and 10 bases lay in between. This CDR3 is 14 amino acids long.

This chain links TRBV19 with TRBJ2-1; D is unresolved. The CDR3 loop spans 15 amino acids. The germline V and J ends were trimmed by 3 bases and 8 bases, with 17 bases remaining between them. Germline CDR1 reads LNHDA; CDR2 reads SQIVND (reference sequence). The CDR3 region is CASSMGGEGHDEQFF. The CDR3 DNA follows: TGTGCCAGTAGTATGGGTGGGGAAGGTCACGATGAGCAGTTCTTC.

This clone was detected only once. This chain uses TRBV7-2 with TRBJ2-3; 7 positions agree with TRBD2. Trimming cost V 1 base and J 3 bases; bases outside gene matches: 7. The CDR3 runs 16 residues. Germline V gene sequence: CDR1 SGHTA, CDR2 FQGNSA. The CDR3 sequence is CASSLGGRAMTDTQYF. Here the CDR3 DNA reads TGTGCCAGCAGCTTAGGTGGGAGGGCCATGACAGATACGCAGTATTTT.

The chain couples TRBV11-2 to TRBJ1-6; 8 positions match TRBD1. Germline V gene sequence: CDR1 SGHAT, CDR2 FQNNGV. V shed 4 bases, J shed 8 bases, and the junction held 4 bases outside the gene matches. The CDR3 length is 14 residues. CDR3 protein: CASSSGTGYSPLHF. CDR3 nucleotide sequence: TGTGCCAGCAGCTCCGGGACAGGATATTCACCCCTCCACTTT.

The chain joins TRBV6-1 to TRBJ2-5; D unclear. This CDR3 is built from 11 residues. CDR1 is MNHNS, CDR2 SASEGT, per germline. Deletions cut 4 bases from V and 4 bases from J, with 4 bases between. The CDR3 reads CASSGLETQYF. The CDR3 DNA is TGTGCCAGCAGTGGGCTAGAGACCCAGTACTTC.

The rearrangement joins TRBV28 to TRBJ2-7, with a weak D call TRBD1 (5 bases). V was cut by 7 bases and J by 0 bases, with 13 bases left in between. CDR3 length: 14 residues. The V gene's germline CDR1 is MDHEN and CDR2 SYDVKM. Written as DNA, the CDR3 is TGTGCCAGCACTAGGACACCCCACTCCTACGAGCAGTACTTC. Amino acids: CASTRTPHSYEQYF.

This clone was observed a handful of times. J is TRBJ1-5 and V is TRBV29-1, with a weak D call TRBD1 (6 bases). Germline-derived CDR1 and CDR2 are SQVTM and ANQGSEA. This CDR3 is 14 amino acids long. Between the trimmed V and J ends, which lost 7 bases and 2 bases, there was a span of 15 bases. The CDR3 sequence is CSATGGGGNQPQHF. CDR3 sequence (DNA): TGCAGCGCTACCGGGGGGGGCGGCAATCAGCCCCAGCATTTT.

Regarding this clone: This specimen includes other DNA sequences encoding the same CDR3. The rearrangement links TRBV19 to TRBJ1-1; maybe TRBD1 (5 bases). This CDR3 region has 14 residues. The V gene's germline CDR1 is LNHDA and CDR2 SQIVND (reference sequence). Trimming removed 3 bases at V and 0 bases at J, with 8 bases between. In DNA, the CDR3 is TGTGCCAGTAGTATCCAGGGAATGAACACTGAAGCTTTCTTT. Protein sequence: CASSIQGMNTEAFF.

The rearrangement uses TRBV6-4 and TRBJ2-1; D is undetermined. Trimming pared 4 bases from V and 3 bases from J, leaving 7 bases between. This CDR3 has 13 residues. CDR1 and CDR2 from the germline V gene are MRHNA and SNTAGT. The CDR3: CASSAGFYNEQFF. CDR3 DNA: TGTGCCAGCAGTGCAGGATTCTACAATGAGCAGTTCTTC.

This clone was found once. V and J are TRBV19 and TRBJ2-6; tentative D call: TRBD2 (5 bases). V gave up 7 bases and J gave up 4 bases, with 14 bases separating them. The CDR3 contains 15 residues. Germline V gene sequence: CDR1 LNHDA, CDR2 SQIVND (reference sequence). CDR3 region: CASILTSGGANVLTF. CDR3 in DNA: TGTGCCAGTATCCTTACGTCGGGAGGGGCCAACGTCCTGACTTTC. The full variable domain, in which reference TRBV19 and TRBJ2-6 provide the parts outside the CDR3, is DGGITQSPKYLFRKEGQNVTLSCEQNLNHDAMYWYRQDPGQGLRLIYYSQIVNDFQKGDIAEGYSVSREKKESFPLTVTSAQKNPTAFYLCASILTSGGANVLTFGAGSRLTVL.

The chain combines TRBV20-1 with TRBJ1-4; the D is unclear. Germline lookup yields CDR1 DFQATT and CDR2 SNEGSKA (reference sequence). V lost 5 bases and J 5 bases, leaving 6 bases between the germline ends. The CDR3 is 11 residues long. The CDR3 loop reads CSAWENEKLFF. CDR3 sequence (DNA): TGCAGTGCTTGGGAAAATGAAAAACTGTTTTTT.

V is TRBV5-1 and J is TRBJ2-5; 7 nucleotides match TRBD1. Trimming cost V 3 bases and J 4 bases; bases outside gene matches: 6. The CDR3 is 14 residues long. Germline CDR1 and CDR2: SGHRS and YFSETQ. This CDR3 reads CASSSGTAVETQYF. In DNA, the CDR3 is TGCGCCAGCAGCTCCGGGACAGCCGTAGAGACCCAGTACTTC.

The CDR3 bases are TGTGCCGGCGGGGCCTCCGGAGAGACCCAGTACTTC. Translated: CAGGASGETQYF. V is TRBV2 and J is TRBJ2-5, with D tentatively TRBD2 (6 bases). The CDR3 has 12 residues. V was cut by 11 bases and J by 4 bases, with 14 bases left in between. Germline V gene lookup returns CDR1 SNHLY and CDR2 FYNNEI.

This clone was recorded a few times. The V call is TRBV6-6, the J call TRBJ1-2; TRBD1 is a possible D gene (6 bases). The germline gives CDR1 MNHNY, CDR2 SVGAGI (reference sequence). The V end was cut by 5 bases, the J end by 4 bases, with 17 bases between. The CDR3 sequence is 15 residues long. The CDR3 loop reads CASSPRETGPYGYTF. The DNA of the CDR3 is TGTGCCAGCAGTCCAAGAGAGACAGGTCCCTATGGCTACACCTTC.

In its sample, this clone was seen once. Here the CDR3 DNA reads TGTGCCAGCAGTTACAACCCGACAGGTTCCTACACCTTC. It is translated as CASSYNPTGSYTF. V gene TRBV6-6 combines with J gene TRBJ1-2, with TRBD1 as a possible D gene (6 bases). Trimming pared 2 bases from V and 10 bases from J, leaving 14 bases between. The germline V gene encodes CDR1 MNHNY and CDR2 SVGAGI (reference sequence). CDR3 length: 13 amino acids.

This clone showed up just once. CDR3 sequence (DNA): TGTGCCAGTAGAGGTCCCGGGACAGACTTCTCTGGAAACACCATATATTTT. Protein: CASRGPGTDFSGNTIYF. The chain combines TRBV19 with TRBJ1-3; the match to TRBD1 covers 7 bases. The germline V gene encodes CDR1 LNHDA and CDR2 SQIVND (reference sequence). CDR3 length: 17 amino acids. V shed 6 bases, J shed 0 bases, and the junction held 11 bases outside the gene matches.

The genes are TRBV11-2 and TRBJ2-5, with no clear D. Trimming cost V 6 bases and J 3 bases, with 8 bases left between them. Germline V lookup: CDR1 SGHAT, CDR2 FQNNGV. The CDR3 is made up of 12 amino acids. The CDR3 nucleotides read TGTGCCAGCAGGCGTAGGGAAGAGACCCAGTACTTC. It codes for CASRRREETQYF. Full variable domain (remainder filled in from reference TRBV11-2 and TRBJ2-5): EAGVAQSPRYKIIEKRQSVAFWCNPISGHATLYWYQQILGQGPKLLIQFQNNGVVDDSQLPKDRFSAERLKGVDSTLKIQPAKLEDSAVYLCASRRREETQYFGPGTRLLVL.